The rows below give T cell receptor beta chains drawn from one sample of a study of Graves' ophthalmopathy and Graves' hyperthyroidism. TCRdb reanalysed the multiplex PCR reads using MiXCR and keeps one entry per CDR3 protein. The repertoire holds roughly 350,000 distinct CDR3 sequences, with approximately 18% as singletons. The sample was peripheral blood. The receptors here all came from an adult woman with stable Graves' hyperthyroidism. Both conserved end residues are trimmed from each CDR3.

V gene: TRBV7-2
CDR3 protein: ASSLLGGGTYEQY

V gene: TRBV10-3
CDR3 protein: AISGVPIDYT

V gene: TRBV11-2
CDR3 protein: ASSPASGRETQY

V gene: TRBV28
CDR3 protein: ASSLFPGGFSGANVLT

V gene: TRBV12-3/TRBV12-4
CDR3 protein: ASTLRAGESQY

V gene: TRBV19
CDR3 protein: ASSLRLAGGNTGELF

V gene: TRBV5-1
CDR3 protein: ASSLEPFTEAF

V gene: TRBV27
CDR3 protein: ASSSRLTGEAYEQY

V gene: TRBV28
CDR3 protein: ASSLQSVGNQPQH

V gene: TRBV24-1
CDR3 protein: ATSDFRGVETQY

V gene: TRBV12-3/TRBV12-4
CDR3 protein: ASSLGVRGELF

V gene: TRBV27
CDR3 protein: ASSFRTGGGAGELF

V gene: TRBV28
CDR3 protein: ASSLRGQGAPYEQY

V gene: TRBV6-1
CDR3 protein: ASTPGTGSSYNSPLH

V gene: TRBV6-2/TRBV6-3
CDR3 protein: ASSYKPEPNYGYT

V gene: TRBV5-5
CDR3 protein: ASSAGRTTNTGELF

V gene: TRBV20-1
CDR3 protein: SAAPGTLKYLGGYT

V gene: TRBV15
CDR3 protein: ATSRGGSLNTEAF

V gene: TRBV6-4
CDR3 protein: ASSDGRFTEAF

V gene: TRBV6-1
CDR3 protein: ASRSGTSGTGELF

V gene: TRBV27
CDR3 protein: ASSLKYNGQGGDTQY

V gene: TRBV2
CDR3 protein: ASSDTTSQY

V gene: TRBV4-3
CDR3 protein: ASSQDSAGPSNQPQH

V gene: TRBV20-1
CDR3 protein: SAPGGLAGFYEQY

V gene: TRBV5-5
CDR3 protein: ASSVGRQRSGELF

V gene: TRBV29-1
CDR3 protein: SVAHQGAGGSYEQY

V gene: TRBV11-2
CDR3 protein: ASSLTQGARYEQY

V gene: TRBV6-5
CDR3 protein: ASSYRRVGGYT

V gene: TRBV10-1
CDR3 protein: ASPRSYEQY

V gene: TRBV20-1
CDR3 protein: SARDSISGTQY

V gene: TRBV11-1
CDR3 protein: ASSRQGSGANVLT

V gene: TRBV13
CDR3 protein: ASSRTGLGGYT

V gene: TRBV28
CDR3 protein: ASKRAETQY

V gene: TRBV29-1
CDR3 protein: SAPLGVTGELF

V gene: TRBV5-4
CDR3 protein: ASSLARDRGVVINQPQH

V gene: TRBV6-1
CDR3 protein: ASCDSSKIYSPLH

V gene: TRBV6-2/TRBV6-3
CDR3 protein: ASSYSTRRRETQY

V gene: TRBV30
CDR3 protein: AWSVRVDGGYT

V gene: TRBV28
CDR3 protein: ASSTLTA

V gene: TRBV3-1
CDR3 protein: ASSQVGQDYEQY

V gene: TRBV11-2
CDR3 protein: ASSLFVMGYEQY

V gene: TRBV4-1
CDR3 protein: ASSQWSNQPQH

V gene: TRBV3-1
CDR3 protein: ASSQDDRIFYEQY

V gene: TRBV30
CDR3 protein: AWRGNGYEQY

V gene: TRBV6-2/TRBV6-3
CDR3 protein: ASSPVAGGIYGYT

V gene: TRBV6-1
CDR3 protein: ASSDRESSYNSPLH